The TCR beta chain under discussion was sequenced for a study of T cell repertoires in cytomegalovirus infection. Remarks on this clonotype: The junction shows a germline mismatch at one end, possibly a read error.

TCRdb independently ran MiXCR on the reads; one entry per CDR3 protein. Among approximately 700,000 distinct CDR3 sequences listed, approximately 34% were seen once. CDR3 size: 13 residues. Germline assignment: CDR1 SGHDN and CDR2 FVKESK. The receptor's source is a human donor in good health (CMV status not recorded). Some clones in this sample may be carry-over from other donors' samples. Sequencing used PBMCs. The chain links TRBV14 to TRBJ1-1; D call uncertain. The chain's CDR3 is CARSHEMNTEAFF. The CDR3 DNA reads TGTGCCAGGAGCCATGAGATGAACACTGAAGCTTTCTTT.